A single T cell receptor beta chain is shown here with its context. This record belongs to a study of blood T cell repertoires in COVID-19. Trimming took off 6 bases at V and 4 bases at J, with 21 bases between the two ends. The CDR3 spans 16 residues. CDR1 is KGHSH and CDR2 is LQKENI in the germline V gene. TCRdb's copy holds only in-frame clones and misses some; the assay was immunoSEQ multiplex PCR. The repertoire holds some 120,000 clones, 75% to 90% seen once, with 4.3% in the top ten. This clonotype was sampled from a human donor in a cohort sampled during active COVID-19. This chain connects TRBV18 to TRBJ1-1; a possible D gene is TRBD1 (5 bases). Sequencing was performed on peripheral blood. The CDR3 here is CASSPNGRGSLTEAFF. CDR3 bases: TGTGCCAGCTCTCCCAACGGGAGGGGCTCACTCACTGAAGCTTTCTTT.